This paragraph covers one TCR beta chain sequence. In this sample, this clonotype turned up a few times. Its antigen is unknown. Base quality data are lacking; no much larger clone is found one base away. The data stem from a study of T cells in Graves' hyperthyroidism and ophthalmopathy (dated by TCRdb to about 2019). Background on the whole study: Peripheral blood samples were taken at the time of initial diagnosis, prior to any treatment. To identify distinguishing TCR V-J signatures, a discovery cohort of around 100 patients was used, comprising under 45 with Graves' ophthalmopathy and approximately 58 with stable Graves' hyperthyroidism. An independent validation cohort of fewer than 20 hyperthyroidism patients and about 15 patients who later progressed to ophthalmopathy tested prospective prediction of ophthalmopathy. For training and testing, the roughly 97 patients in the discovery cohort were randomly divided in a 7:3 ratio. In several Graves' hyperthyroidism patients, the study also compared T-cell repertoires from thyroid tissue with T-cell repertoires from blood. After blood sampling, hyperthyroidism patients were treated with methimazole at a starting dose of 30 mg daily, and ophthalmopathy patients were treated with high-dose intravenous methylprednisolone. The paper reports TCR Vbeta CDR3 sequencing of some 140 peripheral blood samples: around 45 ophthalmopathy, under 85 hyperthyroidism and around 17 progressor patients.

Beyond this particular receptor, the publication reports: A 13 V-J signature model separated ophthalmopathy from stable hyperthyroidism, with around 91% sensitivity and roughly 82% specificity in cross-validation and 80%/75% in testing. No statistical method was used to fix the sample size in advance, and group allocation was not hidden from the investigators. In validation, progression to ophthalmopathy was predicted by the model with 70% to 71% sensitivity and approximately 78% specificity, a median of around 5.9 months before onset. Most expanded thyroid clonotypes (frequency above 0.001) were also found in blood, which suggests that blood repertoires may mirror thyroid immune responses.

The CDR3 goes from the cysteine to the phenylalanine over 12 residues. Of all the DNA, just the CDR3 is kept, 36 bases in frame from base 1. Per the germline V gene (reference sequence), LNHDA is the CDR1 and SQIVND is the CDR2. From V the trimming removes 11 bases and from J it removes 6 bases, while the gene matches leave 10 bases of the junction unaccounted for. Stable Graves' hyperthyroidism was defined as the absence of progression to ophthalmopathy over 18 months of follow-up. Hyperthyroidism patients were newly diagnosed, with disease duration under 2 months, and aged 18 to 65 years. Exclusion was applied to patients with uncontrolled infections, other autoimmune diseases, pregnancy or lactation. Diagnoses relied on clinical symptoms, serum thyroxine and TRAb, thyroid ultrasound and orbital computed tomography. PBMCs were isolated from about 9 ml of fresh peripheral blood by Ficoll-Paque density gradient centrifugation. Total RNA was extracted with Trizol reagent, and quality was checked on an Agilent 2100 Bioanalyzer.

TCR beta CDR3 regions were amplified from RNA transcripts. The TCR CDR3 was subjected to a first round of RT-PCR using the HTBI primer set and the Qiagen OneStep RT-PCR kit. Libraries were constructed in a second round of multiplex PCR, after which size selection and purification were carried out. Sequencing of the libraries was done on an Illumina HiSeq2000 using paired-end 100 bp reads. The published analysis was carried out like this. SOAPnuke was used to process the raw data, with reads discarded if the reads contained adapters or uncalled bases, had a mean Phred below 15, or lacked an exact constant-primer or identifier match. High-quality paired reads were merged using COPE v1.2.5, and each unique nucleotide sequence was defined as a clonotype. MiTCR v1.1 was used to align the clonotypes against IMGT TRBV, TRBD and TRBJ reference segments. Only V-J combinations with frequency above 0.0001, covering roughly 99% of repertoires, were analysed. A TCS score was defined as the ratio between F50 (clonal expansion) and ExV (chaos), using BLOSUM62-based TCRdist between CDR3 peptides within each V-J. Welch's t-statistics and random forest reduced 514 V-J features to fewer than 15, which were used in a naive Bayes classifier (R e1071). Thyroid-blood repertoire similarity was quantified with the Morisita-Horn index. The public reads were run again by TCRdb, first through fastp at Q25 and then through MiXCR, and only productive beta chains were kept. Entries are consolidated by CDR3 protein sequence, retaining the most common genes and DNA. TCRdb assigned the V and J calls; the authors' analysis was not used. In this sample the table shows nearly 750,000 distinct CDR3 sequences, 35% of which occur a single time. Around 32% of the sample belongs to the ten largest clones.

The rearrangement combines TRBV19 with TRBJ2-7, and TRBD2 matches 7 of the central bases. The TCR was taken from a woman in her forties with Graves' hyperthyroidism. Sequences were obtained from blood. The bases are TGTGCCTGGACGTGGGGGGGAGCCGAGCAGTACTTC. Its protein is CAWTWGGAEQYF.